This T cell receptor beta chain was identified during a study of blood T cell repertoires in COVID-19. The wider study: Samples taken during acute and convalescent COVID-19 were collected in the United States, Italy and Spain. The cDNA or gDNA used as material had been derived from T cells, B-cell-depleted T cells, or PBMCs.

The length of the CDR3 is 14 residues. CDR1 and CDR2 (germline): SNHLY, FYNNEI. Trimming took off 3 bases at V and 0 bases at J, with 6 bases between the two ends. Sequenced by immunoSEQ multiplex PCR; TCRdb stores in-frame clones only, minus some. The sample contains about 200,000 clones, 79% of which appear only once. What was sequenced was peripheral blood. The rearrangement uses TRBV2 and TRBJ2-4; D is uncertain. This clonotype was obtained from a woman in her thirties or forties with COVID-19, enrolled during active disease. CDR3 DNA sequence: TGTGCCAGCAGTGACCGGTTAGCCAAAAACATTCAGTACTTC. It yields the protein CASSDRLAKNIQYF.